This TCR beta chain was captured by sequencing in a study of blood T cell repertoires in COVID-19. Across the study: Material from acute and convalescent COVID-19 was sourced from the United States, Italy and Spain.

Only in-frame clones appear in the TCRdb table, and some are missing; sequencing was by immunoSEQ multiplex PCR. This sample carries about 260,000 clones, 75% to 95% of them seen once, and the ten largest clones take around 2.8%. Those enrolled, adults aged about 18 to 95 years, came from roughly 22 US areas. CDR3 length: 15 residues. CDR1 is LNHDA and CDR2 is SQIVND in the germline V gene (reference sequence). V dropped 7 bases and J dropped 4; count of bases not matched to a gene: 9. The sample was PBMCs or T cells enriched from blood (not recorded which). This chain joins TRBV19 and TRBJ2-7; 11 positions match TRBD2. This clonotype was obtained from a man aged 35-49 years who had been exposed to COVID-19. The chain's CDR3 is CASTPTSGDLYEQYF. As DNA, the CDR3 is TGTGCCAGTACCCCGACTAGCGGGGATCTTTACGAGCAGTACTTC.